This T cell receptor beta chain was sequenced in a study of cytomegalovirus exposure and HLA in healthy donors. The CDR3 totals 12 residues. Looked up from germline, CDR1 is SGHDT and CDR2 is YYEEEE. Trimming took 6 bases from V and 5 from J, leaving 9 bases between them. The assay was immunoSEQ multiplex PCR, and TCRdb's table has in-frame clones only and misses some. The data contain a few hundred thousand clones, over 75% of them singletons. The material sequenced was PBMCs. The chain has TRBV5-6 and TRBJ2-1, with a weak D call TRBD1 (6 bases). This TCR was recovered from a woman aged 18-29 years in good health and CMV-seronegative. CDR3 DNA sequence: TGTGCCAGCACGAGACAGGACAATGAGCAGTTCTTC. This translates into CASTRQDNEQFF.